The 27 T cell receptor beta chains reported below all come from one sample, sequenced in a study of OX40 agonist ivuxolimab in advanced cancers. The library was generated by the immunoSEQ multiplex PCR assay. TCRdb retrieved this table from immuneACCESS and kept in-frame rearrangements only. Not all clones are present; in checked studies, unresolved V genes account for under half, and no reason is known for the remainder. The sample records some 65,000 clones, around 86% of which are singletons. The ten top clones hold 0.3% to 0.4% of the sample. Sequenced material: CD4+ or CD8+ T cells sorted from blood, taken in a trial of the OX40 agonist ivuxolimab. These receptors were taken from an adult with an advanced solid tumor such as melanoma, head and neck, liver or kidney cancer.

The V and J genes are TRBV6-6 and TRBJ2-7; D unresolved. The germline V gene encodes CDR1 MNHNY and CDR2 SVGAGI (reference sequence). V lost 7 bases and J 2 bases, leaving 12 bases between the germline ends. This CDR3 has 13 residues. The CDR3 is CASTPGAAYEQYF. The CDR3 DNA sequence: TGTGCCAGCACCCCTGGCGCCGCCTACGAGCAGTACTTC.

This chain joins TRBV5-4 and TRBJ1-3; D unclear. CDR3 size: 12 residues. Germline values: CDR1 SGHNT, CDR2 YYREEE (reference sequence). Deletions cut 6 bases from V and 4 bases from J, with 8 bases between. In DNA, the CDR3 is TGTGCCAGCACAGAGGGCGGAAACACCATATATTTT. As protein: CASTEGGNTIYF.

The chain recombines TRBV4-3 with TRBJ1-6, with unresolved D. Germline loops: CDR1 LGHNA, CDR2 YSLEER. V was cut by 0 bases and J by 8 bases, with 11 bases left in between. The CDR3 has 15 residues. The CDR3 DNA sequence: TGCGCCAGCAGCCAAGATGGGGTCTCGGATTCACCCCTCCACTTT. It codes for CASSQDGVSDSPLHF.

The chain couples TRBV2 to TRBJ2-1; D is perhaps TRBD1 (6 bases). The CDR3 loop spans 14 amino acids. The germline gives CDR1 SNHLY, CDR2 FYNNEI. V shed 4 bases and J shed 6 bases, with 13 bases lying between them. The CDR3 is CASSAQGPSNEQFF. CDR3 coding DNA: TGTGCCAGCAGTGCTCAGGGGCCTTCCAATGAGCAGTTCTTC.

This CDR3 is CASSYTDTQYF. DNA for the CDR3: TGCGCCAGCAGCTACACAGATACGCAGTATTTT. The chain has TRBV10-1 and TRBJ2-3; D ambiguous. The CDR3 consists of 11 residues. Per germline, CDR1 WNHNN and CDR2 SYGVQD (reference sequence). With 6 bases removed from V and 2 bases from J, the gap between germline ends came to 3 bases.

The chain is built from TRBV23-1 and TRBJ2-2; D is uncertain. TRBV23-1 is given ORF status, its function remaining uncertain. V lost 7 bases, J lost 0 bases, and 15 bases lay in between. This CDR3 spans 16 amino acids. CDR3 residues: CASTQGRTSNTGELFF. CDR3 sequence (DNA): TGCGCCAGCACACAAGGACGGACCTCGAACACCGGGGAGCTGTTTTTT.

The J gene is TRBJ2-2, the V gene TRBV5-1; D call uncertain. This CDR3 is 15 amino acids long. Germline CDR1 reads SGHRS; CDR2 reads YFSETQ. Trimming pared 0 bases from V and 6 bases from J, leaving 12 bases between. CDR3 nucleotide sequence: TGCGCCAGCAGCTTGGAATCCCCCCCCGCCGGGGAGCTGTTTTTT. Amino acids: CASSLESPPAGELFF.

The chain links TRBV2 to TRBJ1-3; the match to TRBD1 covers 7 bases. CDR1 SNHLY and CDR2 FYNNEI come from the germline V gene. V lost 6 bases to trimming and J lost 4 bases; unmatched junction nucleotides: 9. This CDR3 comprises 15 residues. The chain's CDR3 is CASRQRTGAGNTIYF. The CDR3 DNA is TGTGCCAGCAGACAGAGAACAGGGGCGGGAAACACCATATATTTT.

The chain has TRBV11-2 and TRBJ1-4; a weak D match, TRBD1 (5 bases). The V gene lost 1 base and the J gene lost 3 bases, with 9 bases spanning the gap. Germline V gene data show CDR1 as SGHAT and CDR2 as FQNNGV. The CDR3 has 15 residues. The DNA for the CDR3 is TGTGCCAGCAGCTTAGTCGGGGGGGCTAATGAAAAACTGTTTTTT. Encoded protein: CASSLVGGANEKLFF.

The V and J genes are TRBV5-6 and TRBJ2-5; a possible D gene is TRBD2 (6 bases). This CDR3 region has 17 residues. Looked up from germline, CDR1 is SGHDT and CDR2 is YYEEEE. V lost 2 bases, J lost 0 bases, and 17 bases lay in between. CDR3 protein: CASSFARGSGHQETQYF. For the CDR3, the DNA is TGTGCCAGCAGCTTTGCTAGGGGAAGCGGGCACCAAGAGACCCAGTACTTC.

The chain combines TRBV11-2 with TRBJ2-1; 8 bases align to TRBD2. Looked up from germline, CDR1 is SGHAT and CDR2 is FQNNGV. This CDR3 comprises 16 residues. V was pared by 1 base and J by 4 bases, with 6 bases of the junction left unmatched. The CDR3 sequence: CASSLAGGVFYNEQFF. CDR3 nucleotide sequence: TGTGCCAGCAGCTTAGCGGGGGGGGTATTTTACAATGAGCAGTTCTTC.

This clone was seen more than once but under ten times. CDR3 loop: CASQQGANTEAFF. The CDR3 DNA reads as TGTGCCAGTCAACAGGGGGCGAACACTGAAGCTTTCTTT. The chain joins TRBV6-1 to TRBJ1-1; TRBD1 agrees at 9 bases. This CDR3 is built from 13 residues. Germline CDR1 is MNHNS and CDR2 is SASEGT. The V gene end was trimmed by 9 bases and the J gene end by 1 base; junction bases not matched to a gene: 3.

This sequence joins TRBV5-4 and TRBJ1-2, with 8 bases fitting TRBD1. Germline CDR1 SGHNT, CDR2 YYREEE (reference sequence). The CDR3 contains 13 residues. Unmatched junction bases numbered 10, after V lost 4 bases and J lost 11 bases. The CDR3 loop is CASSLGGTGRYTF. The CDR3 region has the DNA TGTGCCAGCAGCCTTGGGGGGACAGGCCGATACACCTTC. Complete variable domain (other parts from reference TRBV5-4 and TRBJ1-2): ETGVTQSPTHLIKTRGQQVTLRCSSQSGHNTVSWYQQALGQGPQFIFQYYREEENGRGNFPPRFSGLQFPNYSSELNVNALELDDSALYLCASSLGGTGRYTFGSGTRLTVV.

J is TRBJ2-2 and V is TRBV2; D is unclear. This CDR3 has 11 amino acids. The V gene lost 6 bases and the J gene lost 5 bases, with 4 bases spanning the gap. Germline V gene lookup returns CDR1 SNHLY and CDR2 FYNNEI. The CDR3 DNA reads TGTGCCAGCAGATTTACCGGGGAGCTGTTTTTT. This translates into CASRFTGELFF.

The gene calls are TRBV19 and TRBJ1-5, with 9 bases matching TRBD1. CDR3 length: 14 amino acids. The germline V gene has CDR1 LNHDA and CDR2 SQIVND (reference sequence). J gave up 5 bases and V 7 bases, and 6 bases lay outside the gene matches. The CDR3 DNA is TGTGCCAGTAAGACAGGGGGGTTTGATCAGCCCCAGCATTTT. This encodes CASKTGGFDQPQHF.

The chain has TRBV10-3 and TRBJ1-6; 7 bases fit TRBD1. This CDR3 has 14 amino acids. Per the germline V gene, CDR1 is ENHRY and CDR2 is SYGVKD. V shed 6 bases and J 4 bases; nucleotides not matched to a gene: 3. Here the CDR3 reads CAISADRYNSPLHF. The CDR3 nucleotides read TGTGCCATCAGCGCGGACAGGTATAATTCACCCCTCCACTTT.

The chain uses TRBV13 and TRBJ2-4, with D possibly TRBD2 on 5 matching bases. With 3 bases removed from V and 1 base from J, the gap between germline ends came to 10 bases. The germline CDR1 and CDR2 sequences are PRHDT and FYEKMQ (reference sequence). This CDR3 has 15 residues. The CDR3 DNA reads TGTGCCAGCAGCTTCCAGCGGAGCGCCAAAAACATTCAGTACTTC. Its protein product is CASSFQRSAKNIQYF. The full variable domain, with the rest looked up from reference TRBV13 and TRBJ2-4, is AAGVIQSPRHLIKEKRETATLKCYPIPRHDTVYWYQQGPGQDPQFLISFYEKMQSDKGSIPDRFSAQQFSDYHSELNMSSLELGDSALYFCASSFQRSAKNIQYFGAGTRLSVL.

This chain links TRBV7-9 with TRBJ2-7, with 9 bases lining up with TRBD1. Germline V CDR1 and CDR2: SEHNR, FQNEAQ (reference sequence). V shed 6 bases, J shed 0 bases, and the junction held 6 bases outside the gene matches. The CDR3 is 15 amino acids. The CDR3 sequence: CASSLTDRGSYEQYF. The CDR3 DNA sequence: TGTGCCAGCAGTTTGACGGACAGGGGCTCCTACGAGCAGTACTTC.

As concerns this clone: Other DNA variants within this sample encode the same CDR3. This chain connects TRBV7-9 to TRBJ1-4; 10 positions agree with TRBD1. From germline, CDR1 is SEHNR and CDR2 FQNEAQ (reference sequence). The trim removed 4 bases at V and 3 bases at J, leaving 2 bases unmatched. There are 15 residues in the CDR3. CDR3: CASSSGQGANEKLFF. The CDR3 nucleotides read TGTGCCAGCAGCTCCGGACAGGGGGCTAATGAAAAACTGTTTTTT. The whole variable domain, remainder taken from reference TRBV7-9 and TRBJ1-4, is DTGVSQNPRHKITKRGQNVTFRCDPISEHNRLYWYRQTLGQGPEFLTYFQNEAQLEKSRLLSDRFSAERPKGSFSTLEIQRTEQGDSAMYLCASSSGQGANEKLFFGSGTQLSVL.

This chain joins TRBV7-2 and TRBJ2-3; TRBD2 might be the D (6 bases). This CDR3 has 14 residues. The V end lost 4 bases, the J end lost 1 base, and 9 bases lay between the germline ends. In germline, CDR1 is SGHTA, CDR2 FQGNSA. CDR3 bases: TGTGCCAGCAGCTCCGGGACTGGCACAGATACGCAGTATTTT. Amino acid sequence: CASSSGTGTDTQYF.

This chain links TRBV19 with TRBJ1-6, with 7 bases fitting TRBD1. Germline CDR1 and CDR2: LNHDA and SQIVND (reference sequence). J lost 2 bases, V lost 6 bases, and 4 bases had no gene match. The CDR3 has 15 residues. The CDR3 sequence is CASRETGAYNSPLHF. DNA of the CDR3: TGTGCCAGTAGGGAAACAGGGGCCTATAATTCACCCCTCCACTTT. Supplemented by reference TRBV19 and TRBJ1-6, the full variable domain reads DGGITQSPKYLFRKEGQNVTLSCEQNLNHDAMYWYRQDPGQGLRLIYYSQIVNDFQKGDIAEGYSVSREKKESFPLTVTSAQKNPTAFYLCASRETGAYNSPLHFGNGTRLTVT.

CDR3 DNA: TGTGCCAGTAGTATCCGCCGGACAAGGGGGCATGAAAAACTGTTTTTT. Residues: CASSIRRTRGHEKLFF. The chain uses TRBV19 and TRBJ1-4, with TRBD1 matching 7 bases. The CDR3 runs 16 residues. The ends lost 3 bases at V and 6 bases at J; junction bases unmatched: 10. Germline V gene data show CDR1 as LNHDA and CDR2 as SQIVND (reference sequence).

This chain uses TRBV30 with TRBJ2-3; D unresolved. The germline V gene has CDR1 GTSNPN and CDR2 SVGIG (reference sequence). V was cut by 3 bases and J by 5 bases, with 12 bases left in between. CDR3 length: 13 amino acids. CDR3 sequence: CAWSSNVLDTQYF. The DNA for the CDR3 is TGTGCCTGGAGCTCAAACGTGCTAGATACGCAGTATTTT.

The chain is built from TRBV19 and TRBJ2-1; 11 bases are a match to TRBD2. The CDR3 spans 18 residues. Per the germline V gene, CDR1 is LNHDA and CDR2 is SQIVND (reference sequence). Trimming took 5 bases from V and 2 from J; bases not matched to a gene: 11. CDR3 residues: CASSVDGGLAATYNEQFF. CDR3 nucleotide sequence: TGTGCCAGTAGTGTCGACGGGGGACTAGCGGCGACCTACAATGAGCAGTTCTTC.

This clone showed up just once. The rearrangement links TRBV10-1 to TRBJ2-7; 12 bases map to TRBD1. Germline V gene lookup returns CDR1 WNHNN and CDR2 SYGVQD (reference sequence). The CDR3 is 14 residues long. Unmatched junction bases numbered 4, after V lost 4 bases and J lost 6 bases. The CDR3 DNA is TGCGCCAGCAGTGGGGGACAGGGGGCGGGCGAGCAGTACTTC. Translating it yields CASSGGQGAGEQYF.

The chain combines TRBV6-4 with TRBJ2-2; D not certain. The CDR3 contains 20 residues. CDR1 is MRHNA, CDR2 SNTAGT, per germline. V lost 2 bases and J 2 bases, leaving 24 bases between the germline ends. This chain's CDR3 is CASSDIGCRILPSNTGELFF. The CDR3, as DNA: TGTGCCAGCAGTGACATTGGGTGTAGGATACTGCCTTCCAACACCGGGGAGCTGTTTTTT.

The genes are TRBV7-9 and TRBJ2-4, with a weak D call TRBD1 (6 bases). The CDR3 extends over 14 amino acids. Germline values: CDR1 SEHNR, CDR2 FQNEAQ (reference sequence). The V end lost 5 bases, the J end lost 7 bases, and 15 bases lay between the germline ends. For the CDR3, the DNA is TGTGCCAGCAGCGGGGGCCAGGGGTTTAACATTCAGTACTTC. Protein sequence: CASSGGQGFNIQYF.